A selection of T cell receptor beta chains follows, all from one sample in a study of vaccination and CD4 T cells after COVID-19. These receptors have no known antigen. TCRdb used MiXCR to reprocess the PCR reads, holding one entry per CDR3 protein. The repertoire consists of about 14,000 distinct CDR3 sequences, with nearly 35% occurring once and the leading ten covering roughly a third. Material: cultured CD4+ T cells from blood. Every receptor here comes from a human donor with COVID-19. CDR3s include the opening cysteine and the closing phenylalanine or tryptophan. The order of the fields is D gene, V gene, clone size, J gene, CDR3 protein, CDR3 DNA. The D gene is left open where the match is weak. For some rows the clone size is stated as once, few or many, or as a class when expanded; others skip it.

d_call: -
v_call: TRBV18
clone_size: -
j_call: TRBJ2-5
cdr3_aa: CASSPPGARGETQYF
cdr3_nt: TGTGCCAGCTCACCTCCGGGAGCCCGTGGAGAGACCCAGTACTTC

d_call: -
v_call: TRBV19
clone_size: -
j_call: TRBJ1-2
cdr3_aa: CASSATGLGGYTF
cdr3_nt: TGTGCCAGTAGTGCGACGGGGTTAGGGGGCTACACCTTC

d_call: -
v_call: TRBV5-1
clone_size: -
j_call: TRBJ2-4
cdr3_aa: CASPIRPATQNIQYF
cdr3_nt: TGCGCCAGTCCTATTCGGCCAGCGACACAAAACATTCAGTACTTC

d_call: TRBD1
v_call: TRBV10-3
clone_size: -
j_call: TRBJ2-5
cdr3_aa: CAISEPDRGPETQYF
cdr3_nt: TGTGCCATCAGTGAGCCGGACAGGGGGCCGGAGACCCAGTACTTC

d_call: -
v_call: TRBV6-2/TRBV6-3
clone_size: -
j_call: TRBJ2-2
cdr3_aa: CASSRAWGNTGELFF
cdr3_nt: TGTGCCAGCAGTCGAGCATGGGGGAACACCGGGGAGCTGTTTTTT

d_call: -
v_call: TRBV10-3
clone_size: few
j_call: TRBJ1-5
cdr3_aa: CAIMGGYQPQHF
cdr3_nt: TGTGCCATCATGGGGGGTTATCAGCCCCAGCATTTT

d_call: -
v_call: TRBV20-1
clone_size: once
j_call: TRBJ2-7
cdr3_aa: CSASLTPTPVLNSYEQYF
cdr3_nt: TGCAGTGCTAGCCTAACTCCCACACCAGTATTAAACTCCTACGAGCAGTACTTC

d_call: TRBD2
v_call: TRBV10-1
clone_size: -
j_call: TRBJ2-2
cdr3_aa: CASKASGVPGELFF
cdr3_nt: TGCGCCAGCAAGGCTAGCGGGGTGCCTGGGGAGCTGTTTTTT

d_call: -
v_call: TRBV19
clone_size: -
j_call: TRBJ1-5
cdr3_aa: CASSIASSGHQPQHF
cdr3_nt: TGTGCCAGTAGTATCGCCTCGTCCGGCCATCAGCCCCAGCATTTT

d_call: TRBD1
v_call: TRBV10-3
clone_size: -
j_call: TRBJ1-2
cdr3_aa: CAISVDRGPALGYTF
cdr3_nt: TGTGCCATCAGTGTCGACAGGGGGCCCGCGCTGGGCTACACCTTC

d_call: -
v_call: TRBV15
clone_size: medium-sized
j_call: TRBJ2-2
cdr3_aa: CATSRVQETGELFF
cdr3_nt: TGTGCCACCAGCAGAGTTCAGGAGACCGGGGAGCTGTTTTTT

d_call: -
v_call: TRBV18
clone_size: -
j_call: TRBJ2-7
cdr3_aa: CASSPAGISEQYF
cdr3_nt: TGTGCCAGCTCACCGGCAGGGATCTCCGAGCAGTACTTC

d_call: -
v_call: TRBV20-1
clone_size: few
j_call: TRBJ2-1
cdr3_aa: CSARHGNEQFF
cdr3_nt: TGCAGTGCCAGACACGGCAATGAGCAGTTCTTC

d_call: TRBD1
v_call: TRBV6-1
clone_size: -
j_call: TRBJ1-6
cdr3_aa: CASRGDRGKDSPLHF
cdr3_nt: TGTGCCAGCAGGGGGGACAGGGGTAAGGATTCACCCCTCCACTTT

d_call: -
v_call: TRBV20-1
clone_size: -
j_call: TRBJ1-1
cdr3_aa: CSADQDRNTEAFF
cdr3_nt: TGCAGTGCTGACCAGGACAGAAACACTGAAGCTTTCTTT

d_call: TRBD2
v_call: TRBV10-1
clone_size: few
j_call: TRBJ2-7
cdr3_aa: CAIRWTSGRSYEQYF
cdr3_nt: TGCGCCATCCGATGGACTAGCGGGCGCTCCTACGAGCAGTACTTC

d_call: TRBD1
v_call: TRBV19
clone_size: -
j_call: TRBJ2-1
cdr3_aa: CASSLRSGGNGNEQFF
cdr3_nt: TGTGCCAGTAGCCTCAGGTCAGGGGGCAACGGCAATGAGCAGTTCTTC

d_call: -
v_call: TRBV7-8
clone_size: -
j_call: TRBJ1-6
cdr3_aa: CASSLNRKPNIYNSPLHF
cdr3_nt: TGTGCCAGCAGCTTAAACAGAAAGCCGAACATCTATAATTCACCCCTCCACTTT

d_call: TRBD1
v_call: TRBV5-4
clone_size: few
j_call: TRBJ1-5
cdr3_aa: CASSPRDRGVQPQHF
cdr3_nt: TGTGCCAGCAGCCCCCGGGACAGGGGGGTCCAGCCCCAGCATTTT

d_call: -
v_call: TRBV18
clone_size: -
j_call: TRBJ2-2
cdr3_aa: CASSPNRLNTGELFF
cdr3_nt: TGTGCCAGCTCACCAAACAGACTAAACACCGGGGAGCTGTTTTTT

d_call: -
v_call: TRBV20-1
clone_size: few
j_call: TRBJ2-2
cdr3_aa: CSAETRTGELFF
cdr3_nt: TGCAGTGCAGAAACTAGAACCGGGGAGCTGTTTTTT

d_call: TRBD1
v_call: TRBV19
clone_size: few
j_call: TRBJ2-1
cdr3_aa: CASRTGPEQFF
cdr3_nt: TGTGCCAGTCGGACAGGGCCTGAGCAGTTCTTC

d_call: -
v_call: TRBV27
clone_size: -
j_call: TRBJ2-7
cdr3_aa: CASSLSRTGYEQYF
cdr3_nt: TGTGCCAGCAGTTTATCTCGGACCGGCTACGAGCAGTACTTC

d_call: -
v_call: TRBV7-9
clone_size: -
j_call: TRBJ2-2
cdr3_aa: CASSSRQANTGELFF
cdr3_nt: TGTGCCAGCAGCTCGAGACAGGCGAACACCGGGGAGCTGTTTTTT

d_call: TRBD1
v_call: TRBV4-1
clone_size: once
j_call: TRBJ1-2
cdr3_aa: CASSQEGQGAGGYTF
cdr3_nt: TGCGCCAGCAGCCAAGAGGGACAGGGGGCGGGGGGCTACACCTTC

d_call: TRBD1
v_call: TRBV6-1
clone_size: -
j_call: TRBJ1-5
cdr3_aa: CASSRPGTGRWGQHF
cdr3_nt: TGTGCCAGCAGTCGACCCGGGACAGGGCGGTGGGGGCAGCATTTT

d_call: -
v_call: TRBV6-1
clone_size: -
j_call: TRBJ1-2
cdr3_aa: CASSNRYGYGYTF
cdr3_nt: TGTGCCAGCTCAAACAGGTACGGCTATGGCTACACCTTC

d_call: -
v_call: TRBV10-2
clone_size: few
j_call: TRBJ1-2
cdr3_aa: CASSDDPQGINYGYTF
cdr3_nt: TGCGCCAGCAGTGACGACCCACAGGGTATCAACTATGGCTACACCTTC

d_call: -
v_call: TRBV11-2
clone_size: -
j_call: TRBJ1-4
cdr3_aa: CASSLVRQTNEKLFF
cdr3_nt: TGTGCCAGCAGCTTAGTGCGGCAGACTAATGAAAAACTGTTTTTT

d_call: -
v_call: TRBV6-5
clone_size: -
j_call: TRBJ2-7
cdr3_aa: CASSYTGAYEQYF
cdr3_nt: TGTGCCAGCAGTTACACTGGAGCCTACGAGCAGTACTTC

d_call: -
v_call: TRBV20-1
clone_size: -
j_call: TRBJ1-6
cdr3_aa: CSARETVGPYNSPLHF
cdr3_nt: TGCAGTGCGCGAGAGACTGTGGGCCCCTATAATTCACCCCTCCACTTT

d_call: TRBD1
v_call: TRBV6-1
clone_size: -
j_call: TRBJ2-7
cdr3_aa: CASSEAGGIEQYF
cdr3_nt: TGTGCCAGCAGTGAAGCAGGGGGCATCGAGCAGTACTTC

d_call: TRBD1
v_call: TRBV11-1
clone_size: few
j_call: TRBJ2-3
cdr3_aa: CASTRDSLTDTQYF
cdr3_nt: TGTGCCAGCACCCGGGACAGCCTCACAGATACGCAGTATTTT

d_call: -
v_call: TRBV6-5
clone_size: few
j_call: TRBJ1-2
cdr3_aa: CASSYNGNRESSYGYTF
cdr3_nt: TGTGCCAGCAGTTACAACGGTAACAGGGAGAGTAGCTATGGCTACACCTTC

d_call: -
v_call: TRBV6-1
clone_size: -
j_call: TRBJ1-2
cdr3_aa: CASTLGGNYGYTF
cdr3_nt: TGTGCCAGCACTTTAGGGGGGAACTATGGCTACACCTTC

d_call: -
v_call: TRBV2
clone_size: -
j_call: TRBJ2-2
cdr3_aa: CASIGGNTGELFF
cdr3_nt: TGTGCCAGCATAGGGGGTAACACCGGGGAGCTGTTTTTT

d_call: TRBD2
v_call: TRBV10-1
clone_size: -
j_call: TRBJ2-3
cdr3_aa: CASSDVAGATDTQYF
cdr3_nt: TGCGCCAGCAGTGATGTAGCGGGGGCCACAGATACGCAGTATTTT

d_call: TRBD2
v_call: TRBV20-1
clone_size: few
j_call: TRBJ2-5
cdr3_aa: CSSRTRETQYF
cdr3_nt: TGCAGTTCTCGGACTAGGGAGACCCAGTACTTC

d_call: TRBD2
v_call: TRBV6-1
clone_size: -
j_call: TRBJ2-1
cdr3_aa: CASTEIPAGGPGFYNEQFF
cdr3_nt: TGTGCCAGCACCGAAATTCCGGCGGGGGGGCCGGGGTTCTACAATGAGCAGTTCTTC

d_call: -
v_call: TRBV5-6
clone_size: -
j_call: TRBJ2-7
cdr3_aa: CASGQAYRPYEQYF
cdr3_nt: TGTGCCAGCGGACAAGCTTATCGTCCTTACGAGCAGTACTTC

d_call: -
v_call: TRBV5-8
clone_size: once
j_call: TRBJ2-2
cdr3_aa: CASSRLRGTSNTGELFF
cdr3_nt: TGTGCCAGCAGCCGCTTGAGGGGGACCTCGAACACCGGGGAGCTGTTTTTT

d_call: TRBD1
v_call: TRBV6-1
clone_size: -
j_call: TRBJ1-2
cdr3_aa: CASRGTGNLYGYTF
cdr3_nt: TGTGCCAGCAGGGGGACAGGGAATTTGTATGGCTACACCTTC

d_call: -
v_call: TRBV12-3/TRBV12-4
clone_size: -
j_call: TRBJ1-5
cdr3_aa: CASSLNRVQPQHF
cdr3_nt: TGTGCCAGCAGTTTAAACAGGGTACAGCCCCAGCATTTT

d_call: -
v_call: TRBV6-5
clone_size: -
j_call: TRBJ1-5
cdr3_aa: CASSYIGQLQHF
cdr3_nt: TGTGCCAGCAGTTATATCGGTCAGCTCCAGCATTTT

d_call: TRBD1
v_call: TRBV7-9
clone_size: few
j_call: TRBJ1-1
cdr3_aa: CASSLGDRGAFF
cdr3_nt: TGTGCCAGCAGCTTAGGGGACAGGGGTGCTTTCTTT

d_call: -
v_call: TRBV15
clone_size: -
j_call: TRBJ2-1
cdr3_aa: CAIGGQVGNEQFF
cdr3_nt: TGTGCCATCGGGGGGCAGGTGGGGAATGAGCAGTTCTTC

d_call: TRBD1
v_call: TRBV12-3/TRBV12-4
clone_size: -
j_call: TRBJ1-6
cdr3_aa: CASTLNRDRNSPLHF
cdr3_nt: TGTGCCAGCACCCTAAACCGGGACAGGAATTCACCCCTCCACTTT

d_call: -
v_call: TRBV6-1
clone_size: few
j_call: TRBJ1-5
cdr3_aa: CASRAGGVGNQPQHF
cdr3_nt: TGTGCCAGCAGGGCCGGGGGGGTTGGCAATCAGCCCCAGCATTTT

d_call: -
v_call: TRBV6-1
clone_size: -
j_call: TRBJ1-1
cdr3_aa: CATRGAGTEAFF
cdr3_nt: TGTGCCACACGGGGGGCCGGCACTGAAGCTTTCTTT

d_call: -
v_call: TRBV5-4
clone_size: few
j_call: TRBJ2-1
cdr3_aa: CASSSVQAEGEQFF
cdr3_nt: TGTGCCAGCAGCTCCGTCCAGGCGGAGGGTGAGCAGTTCTTC

d_call: -
v_call: TRBV20-1
clone_size: -
j_call: TRBJ1-6
cdr3_aa: CSARWQDNSPLHF
cdr3_nt: TGCAGTGCTCGATGGCAGGATAATTCACCCCTCCACTTT